The 32 T cell receptor beta chains listed next were all sequenced from one sample in a study of T cell responses to AZD1222 COVID-19 vaccine. Data came from immunoSEQ multiplex PCR; TCRdb stores just in-frame clones and leaves some out. The data contain around 140,000 clones, more than 85% of them singletons. The material sequenced was peripheral blood, taken on day 0 of AZD1222 vaccination. The receptors shown here come from an adult in good health.

The chain recombines TRBV7-8 with TRBJ1-5, with D perhaps matching TRBD1 (5 bases). Germline CDR1 SGHVS, CDR2 FQNEAQ. There are 17 residues in the CDR3. Trimming cost V 2 bases and J 5 bases, with 19 bases left between them. CDR3 sequence reads: CASSLMGETVADQPQHF. In DNA form, the CDR3 reads TGTGCCAGCAGCTTAATGGGGGAAACTGTGGCCGATCAGCCCCAGCATTTT.

The chain combines TRBV30 with TRBJ1-1; D is undetermined. Trimming cost V 2 bases and J 1 base, with 5 bases left between them. CDR3 length: 12 residues. Per the germline V gene, CDR1 is GTSNPN and CDR2 is SVGIG (reference sequence). The CDR3 region is CAWSQENTEAFF. The CDR3 DNA reads TGTGCCTGGAGTCAGGAGAACACTGAAGCTTTCTTT.

The chain carries TRBV7-3 and TRBJ1-3, with TRBD1 as a possible D gene (6 bases). Trimming stripped 3 bases from V and 4 bases from J, with 16 bases between. The germline V gene encodes CDR1 SGHTA and CDR2 FQGTGA. This CDR3 contains 16 residues. CDR3 region: CASSFTGRGYGNTIYF. CDR3 coding DNA: TGTGCCAGCAGCTTCACAGGGAGGGGATACGGAAACACCATATATTTT.

This chain links TRBV13 with TRBJ2-1; D may be TRBD1 or TRBD2 (6 bases each). Germline CDR1 is PRHDT and CDR2 is FYEKMQ (reference sequence). The CDR3 spans 12 residues. V shed 3 bases and J shed 10 bases, with 10 bases lying between them. CDR3 bases: TGTGCCAGCAGCTTCGGGGGCCGGGAGCAGTTCTTC. Protein: CASSFGGREQFF.

This clone was counted once. CDR3 in amino acids: CASSIASGIAGTDTQYF. The CDR3 region has the DNA TGTGCCAGCAGCATAGCTAGCGGGATTGCAGGCACAGATACGCAGTATTTT. The chain combines TRBV5-4 with TRBJ2-3; 9 bases are shared with TRBD2. Germline V lookup: CDR1 SGHNT, CDR2 YYREEE (reference sequence). V shed 4 bases, J shed 1 base, and the junction held 10 bases outside the gene matches. The CDR3 contains 17 residues.

The genes are TRBV9 and TRBJ2-5; D gene ambiguous. The V gene lost 5 bases and the J gene lost 4 bases, with 3 bases spanning the gap. This CDR3 comprises 10 residues. Per germline, CDR1 SGDLS and CDR2 YYNGEE. The DNA for the CDR3 is TGTGCCAGCAGTGGAGAGACCCAGTACTTC. Translating gives CASSGETQYF.

This chain links TRBV28 with TRBJ1-3; D is undetermined. The V and J ends lost 6 bases and 7 bases respectively, with 19 bases between them. Per the germline V gene, CDR1 is MDHEN and CDR2 is SYDVKM. The CDR3 is 15 amino acids. The CDR3 DNA reads TGTGCCAGCAGAAACCCGGGCTCCCAAGCGAACACCATATATTTT. It encodes CASRNPGSQANTIYF.

This chain joins TRBV19 and TRBJ2-7; possibly TRBD1 for D (6 bases). This CDR3 region has 14 residues. The V and J ends lost 5 bases and 3 bases respectively, with 14 bases between them. The germline V gene encodes CDR1 LNHDA and CDR2 SQIVND (reference sequence). CDR3 in DNA: TGTGCCAGTAGTCGCCCCGGACAGAACTACGAGCAGTACTTC. As protein: CASSRPGQNYEQYF.

V and J are TRBV19 and TRBJ1-1; 9 nucleotides match TRBD1. CDR1 and CDR2 from the germline V gene are LNHDA and SQIVND (reference sequence). Unmatched junction bases numbered 10, after V lost 7 bases and J lost 1 base. The CDR3 length is 16 residues. CDR3 residues: CASNDDRGSRNTEAFF. CDR3 sequence (DNA): TGTGCCAGTAACGACGACAGGGGGTCTCGGAACACTGAAGCTTTCTTT. The full variable domain, in which reference TRBV19 and TRBJ1-1 provide the parts outside the CDR3, is DGGITQSPKYLFRKEGQNVTLSCEQNLNHDAMYWYRQDPGQGLRLIYYSQIVNDFQKGDIAEGYSVSREKKESFPLTVTSAQKNPTAFYLCASNDDRGSRNTEAFFGQGTRLTVV.

The CDR3 nucleotides are TGTGCCAGCTCACCGGCGGGGGGGGTCTCTGGCTACACCTTC. The encoded protein is CASSPAGGVSGYTF. This rearrangement joins TRBV18 to TRBJ1-2; tentatively, D is TRBD1 (5 bases). CDR1 and CDR2 (germline): KGHSH, LQKENI. This CDR3 comprises 14 residues. V gave up 3 bases and J gave up 7 bases, with 15 bases separating them.

Turning to this clone: At one end, the junction sequence differs from germline, possibly due to a read error. The V and J genes are TRBV5-7 and TRBJ2-7, with 12 bases fitting TRBD1. TRBV5-7 is classed as an ORF, of uncertain function. The CDR3 length is 13 residues. The chain's CDR3 is CASSLVSGTGGWW. The CDR3 region has the DNA TGTGCCAGCAGCTTGGTTTCCGGGACAGGGGGCTGGTGG.

The J gene is TRBJ1-3, the V gene TRBV27, with unresolved D. V shed 10 bases and J shed 3 bases, with 13 bases lying between them. The CDR3 consists of 13 residues. Per the germline V gene, CDR1 is MNHEY and CDR2 is SMNVEV (reference sequence). The CDR3 loop is CATRRVGGNTIYF. The CDR3 DNA sequence: TGTGCCACCCGAAGGGTAGGTGGAAACACCATATATTTT.

V gene TRBV12-3 or TRBV12-4 combines with J gene TRBJ1-2; no clear D. The V gene lost 6 bases and the J gene lost 4 bases, with 6 bases spanning the gap. The length of the CDR3 is 11 residues. DNA for the CDR3: TGTGCCAGCAGGGACGTCTATGGCTACACCTTC. This gives the protein CASRDVYGYTF.

The chain has TRBV18 and TRBJ2-7; 9 nucleotides match TRBD2. CDR1 and CDR2 from the germline V gene are KGHSH and LQKENI. The CDR3 is made up of 14 amino acids. After removal of 3 bases from V and 4 bases from J, the junction contained 4 bases not matched to a gene. CDR3 coding DNA: TGTGCCAGCTCACCTGGGCTAGCGGGATACGAGCAGTACTTC. Encoded protein: CASSPGLAGYEQYF.

The chain recombines TRBV28 with TRBJ2-6; weak D call: TRBD2 (5 bases). Trimming took off 8 bases at V and 0 bases at J, with 20 bases between the two ends. This CDR3 has 18 residues. Germline values: CDR1 MDHEN, CDR2 SYDVKM. The CDR3 sequence is CASGPWATGSSGANVLTF. The CDR3 DNA follows: TGTGCCAGCGGACCGTGGGCGACTGGGAGCTCTGGGGCCAACGTCCTGACTTTC. Based on the CDR3 plus reference TRBV28 and TRBJ2-6, the full variable domain is DVKVTQSSRYLVKRTGEKVFLECVQDMDHENMFWYRQDPGLGLRLIYFSYDVKMKEKGDIPEGYSVSREKKERFSLILESASTNQTSMYLCASGPWATGSSGANVLTFGAGSRLTVL.

The gene calls are TRBV11-2 and TRBJ2-3; D unclear. The CDR3 loop spans 11 amino acids. Germline CDR1 SGHAT, CDR2 FQNNGV. Trimming stripped 5 bases from V and 6 bases from J, with 6 bases between. CDR3 sequence reads: CASSPSDTQYF. The CDR3 DNA follows: TGTGCCAGCAGCCCATCGGATACGCAGTATTTT.

The chain recombines TRBV3-1 (or the pseudogene TRBV3-2) with TRBJ2-6; D call uncertain. CDR1 and CDR2 (germline): LGHDT, YNNKEL (reference sequence). This CDR3 has 14 amino acids. The germline V and J ends were trimmed by 7 bases and 2 bases, with 9 bases remaining between them. CDR3 loop: CASTDFAGANVLTF. In nucleotides, the CDR3 is TGTGCCAGCACCGACTTCGCTGGGGCCAACGTCCTGACTTTC.

The chain carries TRBV5-1 and TRBJ2-7, with 12 bases lining up with TRBD2. The trim removed 3 bases at V and 2 bases at J, leaving 6 bases unmatched. This CDR3 comprises 16 residues. The germline gives CDR1 SGHRS, CDR2 YFSETQ. The CDR3 region is CASSSTSGRIAYEQYF. The CDR3 DNA sequence: TGCGCCAGCAGCTCCACTAGCGGGAGGATCGCCTACGAGCAGTACTTC. Supplemented by reference TRBV5-1 and TRBJ2-7, the full variable domain reads KAGVTQTPRYLIKTRGQQVTLSCSPISGHRSVSWYQQTPGQGLQFLFEYFSETQRNKGNFPGRFSGRQFSNSRSEMNVSTLELGDSALYLCASSSTSGRIAYEQYFGPGTRLTVT.

This clone was counted once. J is TRBJ1-2 and V is TRBV5-4, with D tentatively TRBD1 (5 bases). Trimming removed 4 bases at V and 4 bases at J, with 11 bases between. Germline CDR1 is SGHNT and CDR2 is YYREEE (reference sequence). The CDR3 loop spans 13 amino acids. The CDR3 DNA sequence: TGTGCCAGCAGCCGGGACGGGGCCTATGGCTACACCTTC. Protein: CASSRDGAYGYTF.

The chain combines TRBV5-4 with TRBJ2-1; the match to TRBD1 covers 9 bases. Unmatched junction bases numbered 6, after V lost 5 bases and J lost 6 bases. CDR3 length equals 14 residues. CDR1 SGHNT and CDR2 YYREEE come from the germline V gene (reference sequence). Here the CDR3 reads CASRHPGQGNEQFF. CDR3 sequence (DNA): TGTGCCAGCAGACATCCGGGACAGGGCAATGAGCAGTTCTTC.

This clone was seen a few times. The chain has TRBV3-1 (or the pseudogene TRBV3-2) and TRBJ2-1, with 7 nucleotides matching TRBD2. The V gene end was trimmed by 3 bases and the J gene end by 6 bases; junction bases not matched to a gene: 8. Germline V CDR1 and CDR2: LGHDT, YNNKEL (reference sequence). The CDR3 has 15 amino acids. CDR3 amino acids: CASSHLGTTVNEQFF. As DNA, the CDR3 is TGTGCCAGCAGCCACTTGGGGACTACCGTCAATGAGCAGTTCTTC.

The rearrangement uses TRBV19 and TRBJ2-3; 8 bases are a match to TRBD1. The CDR3 totals 15 residues. V was pared by 3 bases and J by 1 base, with 3 bases of the junction left unmatched. Germline assignment: CDR1 LNHDA and CDR2 SQIVND (reference sequence). The CDR3 is CASSMPGGGTDTQYF. DNA for the CDR3: TGTGCCAGTAGTATGCCAGGGGGCGGCACAGATACGCAGTATTTT.

The gene calls are TRBV5-1 and TRBJ2-7; D is possibly TRBD2 (6 bases). V lost 4 bases to trimming and J lost 0 bases, with 20 bases between them. The CDR3 totals 17 residues. Germline-derived CDR1 and CDR2 are SGHRS and YFSETQ. The CDR3 is CASSPRPTGTASYEQYF. The CDR3 DNA reads TGCGCCAGCAGCCCACGACCTACCGGGACTGCCTCCTACGAGCAGTACTTC.

The chain recombines TRBV28 with TRBJ2-3; 7 nucleotides align to TRBD2. The CDR3 consists of 17 residues. The V segment lost 0 bases and the J segment 0 bases; nucleotides outside the gene matches: 6. Looked up from germline, CDR1 is MDHEN and CDR2 is SYDVKM. This CDR3 reads CASSLWQLASSTDTQYF. Written as DNA, the CDR3 is TGTGCCAGCAGTTTATGGCAACTAGCGTCTAGCACAGATACGCAGTATTTT. Drawing the rest from reference TRBV28 and TRBJ2-3, the complete variable domain is DVKVTQSSRYLVKRTGEKVFLECVQDMDHENMFWYRQDPGLGLRLIYFSYDVKMKEKGDIPEGYSVSREKKERFSLILESASTNQTSMYLCASSLWQLASSTDTQYFGPGTRLTVL.

This chain joins TRBV5-6 and TRBJ1-1; D gene ambiguous. Germline loops: CDR1 SGHDT, CDR2 YYEEEE. The CDR3 length is 16 residues. The ends were cut back, 0 bases at V and 5 bases at J, with 17 bases in the middle. The CDR3, as DNA: TGTGCCAGCAGCTTGGTAGGCTTTCAGGATCGGACTGAAGCTTTCTTT. Translation: CASSLVGFQDRTEAFF.

V and J are TRBV9 and TRBJ1-2; tentatively, D is TRBD1 (5 bases). The ends were cut back, 0 bases at V and 6 bases at J, with 9 bases in the middle. The CDR3 sequence is 13 residues long. Germline V gene data show CDR1 as SGDLS and CDR2 as YYNGEE. DNA of the CDR3: TGTGCCAGCAGCGTAGCAGGGAGGGATGGCTACACCTTC. It yields the protein CASSVAGRDGYTF. Full variable domain (outside the CDR3, taken from reference TRBV9 and TRBJ1-2): DSGVTQTPKHLITATGQRVTLRCSPRSGDLSVYWYQQSLDQGLQFLIQYYNGEERAKGNILERFSAQQFPDLHSELNLSSLELGDSALYFCASSVAGRDGYTFGSGTRLTVV.

V gene TRBV5-1 combines with J gene TRBJ2-1; D is possibly TRBD2 (5 bases). This CDR3 has 15 residues. V was pared by 6 bases and J by 2 bases, with 15 bases between. Looked up from germline, CDR1 is SGHRS and CDR2 is YFSETQ. The DNA for the CDR3 is TGCGCCAGCACCTACCCTGGGAGACCCTACAATGAGCAGTTCTTC. Its translation: CASTYPGRPYNEQFF.

The rearrangement links TRBV28 to TRBJ1-2; TRBD1 matches at 9 bases. The CDR3 has 14 amino acids. V lost 3 bases, J lost 5 bases, and 4 bases stayed unmatched. Germline loops: CDR1 MDHEN, CDR2 SYDVKM. In DNA, the CDR3 is TGTGCCAGCAGTTTCGGGACAGGGCCATATGGCTACACCTTC. Encoded protein: CASSFGTGPYGYTF.

This chain connects TRBV6-1 to TRBJ2-2; TRBD2 agrees at 7 bases. J lost 4 bases, V lost 4 bases, and 9 bases had no gene match. The CDR3 contains 16 residues. Germline loops: CDR1 MNHNS, CDR2 SASEGT. The CDR3 DNA sequence: TGTGCCAGCAGTGCCCCAGGCGGGAGTAGCACCGGGGAGCTGTTTTTT. Its protein is CASSAPGGSSTGELFF.

The genes are TRBV5-1 and TRBJ2-1, with a weak D call TRBD1 (6 bases). The germline CDR1 and CDR2 sequences are SGHRS and YFSETQ. CDR3 length: 15 residues. V lost 1 base and J lost 1, with 9 bases in between. This chain's CDR3 is CASSLTGMSYNEQFF. CDR3 sequence (DNA): TGCGCCAGCAGCTTGACAGGGATGTCCTACAATGAGCAGTTCTTC.

The chain has TRBV6-5 and TRBJ1-3; possible D gene TRBD1, 5 bases. The CDR3 is 15 amino acids. With 1 base removed from V and 8 bases from J, the gap between germline ends came to 15 bases. From germline, CDR1 is MNHEY and CDR2 SVGAGI. The CDR3 nucleotides read TGTGCCAGCAGTTACTACGGGACCCCGGGAGACACCATATATTTT. It is translated as CASSYYGTPGDTIYF.

The genes are TRBV27 and TRBJ2-7; D assignment may be TRBD1 or TRBD2 (5 bases each). Trimming pared 2 bases from V and 6 bases from J, leaving 11 bases between. CDR1 is MNHEY, CDR2 SMNVEV, per germline (reference sequence). The CDR3 contains 13 residues. The CDR3 loop reads CASSLAGTLEQYF. The CDR3 DNA sequence: TGTGCCAGCAGTTTAGCCGGGACGCTCGAGCAGTACTTC.